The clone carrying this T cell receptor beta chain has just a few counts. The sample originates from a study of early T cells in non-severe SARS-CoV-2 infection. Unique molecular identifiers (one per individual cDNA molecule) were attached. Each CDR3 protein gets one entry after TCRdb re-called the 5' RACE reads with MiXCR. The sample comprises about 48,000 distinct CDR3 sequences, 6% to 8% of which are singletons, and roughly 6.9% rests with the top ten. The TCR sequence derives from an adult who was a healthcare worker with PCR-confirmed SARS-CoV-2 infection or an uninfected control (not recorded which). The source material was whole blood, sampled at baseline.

Here the CDR3 reads CASDVVSNQPQHF. CDR3 sequence (DNA): TGTGCCAGTGATGTGGTTAGCAATCAGCCCCAGCATTTT. The chain joins TRBV19 to TRBJ1-5; D gene unclear. The V gene's germline CDR1 is LNHDA and CDR2 SQIVND (reference sequence). V lost 8 bases, J lost 0 bases, and 8 bases lay in between. This CDR3 comprises 13 residues.